This T cell receptor beta chain stems from a study of blood T cell repertoires in COVID-19. At the level of the study: Acute and convalescent COVID-19 samples came from the United States, Italy and Spain. PBMCs, B-cell-depleted T cells, or T cells provided the cDNA or gDNA that made up the material.

Patients from Seattle were sampled longitudinally, starting during active infection. Trimming stripped 5 bases from V and 5 bases from J, with 3 bases between. Germline lookup yields CDR1 SNHLY and CDR2 FYNNEI. CDR3 length: 11 residues. As processed by the authors: Estimation of nucleated cell counts was performed using reference gene primer amplification. Using immunoSEQ multiplex PCR, the repertoire was profiled, and TCRdb retains in-frame clones only, with some absent. From that table come the V and J calls and clone size; the DNA was used to work out D and trimming. The sample contains about 300,000 clones, roughly 83% of which appear only once.

This clonotype was obtained from a human donor with COVID-19, enrolled during active disease. The donor label of this sample is uncertain. The sample taken for sequencing was peripheral blood. The chain links TRBV2 to TRBJ2-2, with D unresolved. The CDR3 coding sequence is TGTGCCAGCAGTCTTACCGGGGAGCTGTTTTTT. Its translation: CASSLTGELFF.